This T cell receptor (beta chain) came from a study of metastatic and nonmetastatic thyroid tumors. Study background: Repertoires were compared across blood and tumor or nodule tissue from malignant and benign thyroid patients. Whole-study findings and limits: Reports indicated that malignant thyroid tumors showed significantly higher TCR beta diversity than benign nodules did, in blood and tumor.

Nobody among the patients had been given any treatment before thyroid surgery. Authors' processing steps: Clinicopathological groups differed in CDR3, with these differences serving to build a distant-metastasis classifier for papillary thyroid cancer. Using MiXCR, TCRdb reanalyzed the PCR reads. It is TCRdb's table, rather than the study itself, that gives the V and J calls and clone size. Among under 9,500 clones, about a quarter were seen once, and the ten largest hold approximately 13%. This clone counts as medium-sized. Its target is unknown. Germline CDR1 MGHRA, CDR2 YSYEKL. V gave up 3 bases and J gave up 7 bases, with 12 bases separating them. This CDR3 contains 14 residues.

Specimen: adjacent normal tissue. The receptor was isolated from a female donor with papillary thyroid cancer or a benign thyroid nodule (not recorded which). Some clones in this sample may be carry-over from other donors' samples. J is TRBJ2-2 and V is TRBV4-1; maybe TRBD2 (6 bases). The CDR3 coding sequence is TGCGCCAGCAGCCAGCCGCTAGCGTTCGGGGAGCTGTTTTTT. Protein: CASSQPLAFGELFF.